These T cell receptor beta chains were read from a single sample in a study of T and B cells in COVID-19 patients. From the multiplex PCR reads, TCRdb called clonotypes with MiXCR, one entry per CDR3 protein. The sample lists thousands of distinct CDR3 sequences, approximately 30% occurring once. The sequencing input was blood. The receptors here all came from a human donor with active COVID-19. CDR3s include the opening cysteine and the closing phenylalanine or tryptophan. D genes are given only for firm matches. Only some rows state a clone size, as once, few, many or a class for expanded clones.

j_call v_call clone_size d_call cdr3_aa cdr3_nt
TRBJ1-3 TRBV5-4 - - CASSWGTTSRGNTIYF TGTGCCAGCAGCTGGGGGACCACATCCAGGGGAAACACCATATATTTT
TRBJ2-1 TRBV6-5 - TRBD2 CASSYSGLAGNTYNEQFF TGTGCCAGCAGTTACTCGGGACTAGCGGGGAATACCTACAATGAGCAGTTCTTC
TRBJ2-7 TRBV4-3 - - CASSQGVLTAGRSYEQYF TGCGCCAGCAGCCAAGGGGTCCTAACGGCGGGGCGATCCTACGAGCAGTACTTC
TRBJ2-5 TRBV7-9 - TRBD1 CASDHTNDRGLQETQYF TGTGCCAGCGACCACACAAATGACAGGGGGCTACAAGAGACCCAGTACTTC
TRBJ1-2 TRBV18 few TRBD1 CASSPGRRPGQIGYTF TGTGCCAGCTCACCAGGTCGACGTCCGGGACAGATCGGCTACACCTTC
TRBJ2-7 TRBV27 few TRBD1 CASNPRGQGSYEQYF TGTGCCAGCAACCCTAGGGGGCAGGGATCGTACGAGCAGTACTTC
TRBJ1-1 TRBV5-4 few TRBD1 CASSLGRGQGRTEAFF TGTGCCAGCAGCTTGGGTCGGGGACAGGGGAGGACTGAAGCTTTCTTT
TRBJ1-2 TRBV15 few - CATSRVGGVYGYTF TGTGCCACCAGCAGAGTAGGCGGAGTTTATGGCTACACCTTC
TRBJ1-1 TRBV6-1 few - CASSTGRFGEAFF TGTGCCAGCAGCACAGGGAGGTTTGGTGAAGCTTTCTTT
TRBJ1-3 TRBV6-2/TRBV6-3 - - CASNFRSRGYSGNTIYF TGTGCCAGCAATTTTCGCAGCCGGGGGTACTCTGGAAACACCATATATTTT
TRBJ2-7 TRBV5-6 medium-sized TRBD1 CASSFTGTGLREQYF TGTGCCAGCAGCTTTACCGGGACAGGGTTGCGCGAGCAGTACTTC
TRBJ2-1 TRBV7-2 - TRBD1 CASSSDRGAYNEQFF TGTGCCAGCAGCTCCGACAGGGGGGCTTACAATGAGCAGTTCTTC
TRBJ1-1 TRBV20-1 once TRBD1 CSARQGTALPEAFF TGCAGTGCTCGACAAGGGACAGCCCTTCCTGAAGCTTTCTTT
TRBJ1-6 TRBV12-3/TRBV12-4 once - CASNRGVIYSPPHF TGTGCCAGCAACCGTGGGGTGATCTATTCACCCCCCCACTTT
TRBJ2-7 TRBV6-5 - TRBD1 CATTNADRGHYEQYF TGTGCCACCACCAACGCCGACAGGGGACACTACGAGCAGTACTTC
TRBJ2-5 TRBV11-1 - TRBD1 CASSFVGQYQETQYF TGTGCCAGCAGCTTTGTGGGACAGTACCAAGAGACCCAGTACTTC
TRBJ2-1 TRBV5-4 few - CASSFSGGSYNEQFF TGTGCCAGCAGTTTTAGTGGGGGCTCCTACAATGAGCAGTTCTTC
TRBJ1-2 TRBV13 - TRBD1 CASSLHRDRGAGRGYTF TGTGCCAGCAGTCTCCACCGGGACAGGGGGGCGGGTCGTGGCTACACCTTC
TRBJ2-3 TRBV11-2 once TRBD2 CASSLSGGVEYF TGTGCCAGCAGCCTTAGCGGGGGGGTAGAGTATTTT
TRBJ2-3 TRBV6-5 medium-sized - CASSYSTGTDTQYF TGTGCCAGCAGTTACTCGACAGGCACAGATACGCAGTATTTT
TRBJ2-2 TRBV27 medium-sized TRBD1 CASSVTGGIGELFF TGTGCCAGCAGTGTAACAGGGGGGATCGGGGAGCTGTTTTTT
TRBJ1-4 TRBV19 medium-sized - CASTSRGWGKNEKLFF TGTGCCAGTACCTCCCGAGGATGGGGGAAGAATGAAAAACTGTTTTTT
TRBJ2-1 TRBV5-4 medium-sized - CASSWGQGAYNEQFF TGTGCCAGCAGCTGGGGGCAGGGAGCCTACAATGAGCAGTTCTTC
TRBJ2-3 TRBV12-3/TRBV12-4 - - CASSFGLGLVGRDTQYF TGTGCAAGCAGTTTTGGCCTCGGCCTAGTGGGGAGAGATACGCAGTATTTT
TRBJ2-1 TRBV11-1 medium-sized TRBD2 CASSLRLAGASSSYNEQFF TGTGCCAGCAGCTTGCGCCTAGCGGGGGCTTCAAGCTCCTACAATGAGCAGTTCTTC
TRBJ2-7 TRBV27 medium-sized - CASSWRSPYEQYF TGTGCCAGCAGTTGGCGCAGCCCCTACGAGCAGTACTTC
TRBJ2-4 TRBV12-3/TRBV12-4 - TRBD2 CASSGGGAAKNIQYF TGTGCCAGCAGTGGCGGGGGGGCGGCCAAAAACATTCAGTACTTC
TRBJ2-5 TRBV27 medium-sized - CASTQRWEETQYF TGTGCCAGCACTCAACGGTGGGAAGAGACCCAGTACTTC
TRBJ1-6 TRBV20-1 - - CSARMVDNSPLHF TGCAGTGCCAGGATGGTTGATAATTCACCCCTCCACTTT
TRBJ1-1 TRBV19 few - CASIMGPGDTEAFF TGTGCCAGTATTATGGGACCCGGGGACACTGAAGCTTTCTTT
TRBJ2-2 TRBV15 medium-sized - CATSSHTGGMVISGTGELFF TGTGCCACCAGCAGCCACACCGGGGGCATGGTCATTTCAGGAACCGGGGAGCTGTTTTTT
TRBJ1-2 TRBV19 medium-sized - CASSPTGLGNYGYTF TGTGCCAGTAGTCCTACAGGGTTGGGTAACTATGGCTACACCTTC
TRBJ2-1 TRBV29-1 - - CSVSGGGSYNEQFF TGCAGCGTCTCAGGGGGGGGTTCCTACAATGAGCAGTTCTTC
TRBJ1-3 TRBV6-1 few - CASSERGSGALGNTIYF TGTGCCAGCAGTGAGCGGGGGTCAGGCGCTTTGGGAAACACCATATATTTT
TRBJ1-1 TRBV15 - TRBD1 CATSRGRGTEAFF TGTGCCACCAGCAGAGGCAGGGGGACTGAAGCTTTCTTT
TRBJ2-2 TRBV19 medium-sized - CASSPWGVAGELFF TGTGCCAGTAGCCCCTGGGGGGTAGCCGGGGAGCTGTTTTTT
TRBJ1-4 TRBV24-1 - - CATSGGVGEKLFF TGTGCCACCAGTGGGGGGGTTGGTGAAAAACTGTTTTTT
TRBJ1-1 TRBV5-6 few - CASSLVGGAATEAFF TGTGCCAGCAGCTTGGTGGGCGGGGCTGCCACTGAAGCTTTCTTT
TRBJ1-2 TRBV19 medium-sized - CASSIGRTNYGYTF TGTGCCAGTAGTATAGGACGGACAAACTATGGCTACACCTTC
TRBJ2-5 TRBV12-3/TRBV12-4 - TRBD2 CATSGTSGGARETQYF TGTGCCACCAGTGGTACTAGCGGGGGGGCGAGAGAGACCCAGTACTTC
TRBJ2-1 TRBV13 medium-sized TRBD2 CASSLEASGGYNEQFF TGTGCCAGCAGCTTAGAGGCTAGCGGGGGTTACAATGAGCAGTTCTTC
TRBJ2-7 TRBV6-5 medium-sized TRBD2 CASSLSGVAPEQYF TGTGCCAGCAGCCTAAGCGGGGTTGCCCCCGAGCAGTACTTC
TRBJ1-1 TRBV6-6 few - CASSHTQRNTEAFF TGTGCCAGCAGTCACACGCAAAGAAACACTGAAGCTTTCTTT
TRBJ2-2 TRBV10-3 - TRBD2 CAIGASLAGNTGELFF TGTGCCATCGGTGCGTCACTAGCGGGGAACACCGGGGAGCTGTTTTTT
TRBJ1-2 TRBV19 - TRBD1 CASSTGGHYGYTF TGTGCCAGCTCGACAGGGGGCCACTATGGCTACACCTTC
TRBJ1-2 TRBV14 few - CASSQEDVGYGYTF TGTGCCAGCAGCCAAGAAGATGTAGGATATGGCTACACCTTC
TRBJ2-1 TRBV6-4 - TRBD1 CASSDGTGGKEQFF TGTGCCAGCAGTGACGGGACAGGGGGCAAGGAGCAGTTCTTC